These 12 T cell receptor beta chains originate from one sample sequenced in a study of shared clonotypes between healthy human individuals. Generated by immunoSEQ multiplex PCR, the TCRdb table keeps only in-frame clones and is missing some. The table has fewer than 650,000 clones, over 60% seen once. The sequenced sample consisted of PBMCs. The receptors originated from a woman in her 40s in good health. Some clones in this sample may be carry-over from other donors' samples.

V gene TRBV5-1 combines with J gene TRBJ2-1, with 8 bases lining up with TRBD2. Germline-derived CDR1 and CDR2 are SGHRS and YFSETQ. With 4 bases clipped from V and 8 bases from J, the junction kept 8 bases outside the gene matches. CDR3 length equals 14 residues. The CDR3 spells CASSRTAGVYEQFF. The CDR3 bases are TGCGCCAGCAGCCGTACAGCGGGAGTTTATGAGCAGTTCTTC.

The gene calls are TRBV5-6 and TRBJ1-1, with 9 positions matching TRBD1. Germline trimming cut 4 bases from V and 0 bases from J; bases unmatched to any gene: 4. Germline values: CDR1 SGHDT, CDR2 YYEEEE. The CDR3 is 15 residues long. The CDR3 loop is CASSPGDRVNTEAFF. The CDR3 bases are TGTGCCAGCAGCCCGGGGGACAGGGTGAACACTGAAGCTTTCTTT.

The chain employs TRBV19 and TRBJ1-5; no clear D gene. V dropped 10 bases and J dropped 0 bases, with 10 bases sitting between them. This CDR3 contains 13 residues. In germline, CDR1 is LNHDA, CDR2 SQIVND (reference sequence). The CDR3 DNA follows: TGTGCCATTCCCCCCTATAGCAATCAGCCCCAGCATTTT. This codes for CAIPPYSNQPQHF.

The rearrangement uses TRBV10-2 and TRBJ2-7; D is undetermined. Trimming removed 3 bases from V and 3 bases from J, with 3 bases in between. Germline CDR1 WSHSY, CDR2 SAAADI. The length of the CDR3 is 11 residues. CDR3 sequence reads: CASSDLYEQYF. The CDR3 DNA sequence: TGCGCCAGCAGTGATCTCTACGAGCAGTACTTC.

With respect to this clone: Within the sample, other DNA sequences also encode this same CDR3. The chain combines TRBV29-1 with TRBJ1-1; the match to TRBD1 covers 9 bases. Per germline, CDR1 SQVTM and CDR2 ANQGSEA. This CDR3 has 15 residues. V lost 5 bases, J lost 1 base, and 8 bases stayed unmatched. The CDR3 loop reads CSVSYRGRWNTEAFF. CDR3 sequence (DNA): TGCAGCGTTTCATACAGGGGGCGGTGGAACACTGAAGCTTTCTTT.

The chain uses TRBV7-9 and TRBJ2-7; TRBD1 aligns across 11 bases. The germline CDR1 and CDR2 sequences are SEHNR and FQNEAQ (reference sequence). The CDR3 length is 15 residues. V was pared by 2 bases and J by 4 bases, with 4 bases of the junction left unmatched. CDR3 protein: CASSLTDRGRYEQYF. Written as DNA, the CDR3 is TGTGCCAGCAGCTTAACGGACAGGGGGCGGTACGAGCAGTACTTC.

The chain recombines TRBV4-3 with TRBJ2-2; 7 bases fit TRBD2. Unmatched junction bases numbered 12, after V lost 4 bases and J lost 4 bases. The CDR3 totals 17 residues. Looked up from germline, CDR1 is LGHNA and CDR2 is YSLEER. For the CDR3, the DNA is TGCGCCAGCAGCCCCCTACTGGAGGGAGGGGCCACCGGGGAGCTGTTTTTT. Translating it yields CASSPLLEGGATGELFF.

The chain couples TRBV2 to TRBJ2-2, with TRBD2 matching over 7 bases. The germline gives CDR1 SNHLY, CDR2 FYNNEI. V lost 3 bases, J lost 3 bases, and 1 base stayed unmatched. This CDR3 spans 14 amino acids. CDR3 in amino acids: CASSEREYTGELFF. The CDR3 nucleotides are TGTGCCAGCAGTGAGCGGGAGTACACCGGGGAGCTGTTTTTT.

The chain employs TRBV19 and TRBJ1-2, with a weak D call TRBD1 (5 bases). V lost 4 bases and J lost 5, with 11 bases in between. Germline loops: CDR1 LNHDA, CDR2 SQIVND (reference sequence). This CDR3 contains 13 residues. CDR3 protein: CASSTAGWYGYTF. As DNA, the CDR3 is TGTGCCAGTAGTACGGCAGGGTGGTATGGCTACACCTTC. The variable domain in full, with the rest retrieved from reference TRBV19 and TRBJ1-2, is DGGITQSPKYLFRKEGQNVTLSCEQNLNHDAMYWYRQDPGQGLRLIYYSQIVNDFQKGDIAEGYSVSREKKESFPLTVTSAQKNPTAFYLCASSTAGWYGYTFGSGTRLTVV.

The chain carries TRBV4-2 and TRBJ2-7, with 14 nucleotides matching TRBD2. After removal of 3 bases from V and 4 bases from J, the junction contained 5 bases not matched to a gene. Germline loops: CDR1 LGHNA, CDR2 YNFKEQ. This CDR3 has 16 amino acids. CDR3 residues: CASSHGLAGGLYEQYF. CDR3 coding DNA: TGTGCCAGCAGCCATGGACTAGCGGGAGGATTGTACGAGCAGTACTTC.

The CDR3 DNA sequence: TGTGCCAGCACCCGGACTAGCGCCGCGAACACCGGGGAGCTGTTTTTT. As protein: CASTRTSAANTGELFF. V and J are TRBV28 and TRBJ2-2, with 9 bases fitting TRBD2. The V segment lost 7 bases and the J segment 0 bases; nucleotides outside the gene matches: 6. The CDR3 totals 16 residues. Looked up from germline, CDR1 is MDHEN and CDR2 is SYDVKM. The full variable domain, completed using reference TRBV28 and TRBJ2-2, is DVKVTQSSRYLVKRTGEKVFLECVQDMDHENMFWYRQDPGLGLRLIYFSYDVKMKEKGDIPEGYSVSREKKERFSLILESASTNQTSMYLCASTRTSAANTGELFFGEGSRLTVL.

The genes are TRBV29-1 and TRBJ2-7; 8 bases agree with TRBD1. The germline gives CDR1 SQVTM, CDR2 ANQGSEA. The V gene end was trimmed by 0 bases and the J gene end by 3 bases; junction bases not matched to a gene: 7. The CDR3 is made up of 15 amino acids. Written as DNA, the CDR3 is TGCAGCGTTGAAGACAGGGGGCGCCGGGGCTACGAGCAGTACTTC. It is translated as CSVEDRGRRGYEQYF.